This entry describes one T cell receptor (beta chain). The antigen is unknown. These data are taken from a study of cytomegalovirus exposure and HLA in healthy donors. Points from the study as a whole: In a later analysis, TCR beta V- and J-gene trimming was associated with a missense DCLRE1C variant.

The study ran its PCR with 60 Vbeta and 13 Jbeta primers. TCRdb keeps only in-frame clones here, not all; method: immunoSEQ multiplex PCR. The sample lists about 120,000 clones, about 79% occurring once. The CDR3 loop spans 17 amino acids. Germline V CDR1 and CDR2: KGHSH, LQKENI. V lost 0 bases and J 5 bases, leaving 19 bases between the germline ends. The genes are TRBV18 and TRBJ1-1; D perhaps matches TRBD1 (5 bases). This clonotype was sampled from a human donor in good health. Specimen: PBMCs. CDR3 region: CASSPPGSGGSRTEAFF. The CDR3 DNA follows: TGTGCCAGCTCACCACCGGGTTCGGGGGGGTCGCGGACTGAAGCTTTCTTT.